This T cell receptor beta chain was captured in a study of control samples from healthy donors and cancer patients. The method was immunoSEQ multiplex PCR; TCRdb's version includes in-frame clones alone and lacks a portion of them. The sample shows tens of thousands of clones, about 89% of them seen only once. Germline CDR1 is LNHDA and CDR2 is SQIVND (reference sequence). Losses at the gene ends were 5 bases for V and 6 bases for J; bases not matched to a gene: 10. This CDR3 is built from 15 residues. This TCR was sampled from a woman between 50 and 59 years old with colorectal cancer. The material sequenced was PBMCs. This chain links TRBV19 with TRBJ1-5; 7 bases are shared with TRBD1. CDR3 coding DNA: TGTGCCAGTAGTTCCCTCGGGACAGCTGCTCAGCCCCAGCATTTT. It specifies CASSSLGTAAQPQHF.